This is a list of T cell receptor beta chains from one sample in a study of Graves' ophthalmopathy and Graves' hyperthyroidism. TCRdb re-derived calls from the multiplex PCR reads in MiXCR, one entry per CDR3 protein. The sample includes 360,000 or so distinct CDR3 sequences, 18% of them seen just once. The source material was peripheral blood. Every receptor here comes from a young woman with Graves' ophthalmopathy. Both conserved end residues are part of each CDR3. The D gene is left open where the match is weak. For some rows the clone size is stated as once, few or many, or as a class when expanded; others skip it.

TRBV20-1	many	.	TRBJ1-1	TGCAGTGCCAATCCTCTAGGATGGACTGAAGCTTTCTTT	CSANPLGWTEAFF
TRBV7-2	.	.	TRBJ1-3	TGTGCCAGCAGACGTACAGATTCTGGAAACACCATATATTTT	CASRRTDSGNTIYF
TRBV7-2	once	TRBD2	TRBJ2-5	TGTGCCAGCAGCCAGACTAGCGGGGGGGCCAGAGAGACCCAGTACTTC	CASSQTSGGARETQYF
TRBV2	many	.	TRBJ1-1	TGTGCCAGCAGTGAGTGGAGCACTGAAGCTTTCTTT	CASSEWSTEAFF
TRBV6-2/TRBV6-3	many	.	TRBJ2-7	TGTGCCAGCACCGGTTTCGGGGGCTCCTACGAGCAGTACTTC	CASTGFGGSYEQYF
TRBV29-1	many	.	TRBJ2-7	TGCAGCGTTGTGATTGTGGCAGAATACGAGCAGTACTTC	CSVVIVAEYEQYF
TRBV5-1	many	.	TRBJ2-7	TGCGCCAGCAGCCCGTCCTTCCAGGCAACGAGAGGGCACGAGCAGTACTTC	CASSPSFQATRGHEQYF
TRBV28	once	.	TRBJ2-7	TGTGCCAGCAGTCCCGGGACACAAGTAGTCTACGAGCAGTACTTC	CASSPGTQVVYEQYF
TRBV11-1	many	TRBD2	TRBJ2-5	TGTGCCAGCAGCTCCGGGACTAGCGGGAGAGGCGAGGAGACCAAGTACTTC	CASSSGTSGRGEETKYF
TRBV19	.	TRBD2	TRBJ2-2	TGTGCCAGTATTCCGACTAGCGGGAGTATCGGGGAGCTGTTTTTT	CASIPTSGSIGELFF
TRBV28	many	.	TRBJ2-7	TGTGCCAGCAGTTTACCTGGACTTTTGTACGAGCAGTACTTC	CASSLPGLLYEQYF
TRBV7-2	many	.	TRBJ2-7	TGTGCCAGCAGCCCGGCAGGTCAGGGCGAGCAGTACTTC	CASSPAGQGEQYF
TRBV28	.	.	TRBJ2-2	TGTGCCAGCAGTCGTGGGGGGGCCGACGGGGAGCTGTTTTTT	CASSRGGADGELFF
TRBV29-1	many	TRBD2	TRBJ2-7	TGCAGCGTTGGGGAGGGGCAACGCTACGAGCAGTACTTC	CSVGEGQRYEQYF
TRBV19	many	.	TRBJ1-5	TGTGCCAGTAGAACGGGGACAAGTGAGTTCCAGCCCCAGCATTTT	CASRTGTSEFQPQHF
TRBV20-1	many	TRBD1	TRBJ1-2	TGCAGTGCTAACCTGGACAGGGGGCGGTTAGCTAACTATGGCTACACCTTC	CSANLDRGRLANYGYTF
TRBV30	many	.	TRBJ1-1	TGTGCCTGGAGTCGGACAAGGTTGGGCACTGAAGCTTTCTTT	CAWSRTRLGTEAFF
TRBV11-2	few	.	TRBJ2-5	TGTGCCAGCAGCTCGTCCGTGGCAGACGTTGGAGAGACCCAGTACTTC	CASSSSVADVGETQYF
TRBV11-2	many	TRBD1	TRBJ2-2	TGTGCCAGCAGGTTAACAGGGGGCAGGAACACCGGGGAGCTGTTTTTT	CASRLTGGRNTGELFF
TRBV24-1	many	.	TRBJ2-2	TGTGCCACCAGTGCTACGAACACCGGGGAGCTGTTTTTT	CATSATNTGELFF
TRBV27	many	.	TRBJ2-5	TGTGCCAGCAGTAAGGGGAGAGAGACCCAGTACTTC	CASSKGRETQYF
TRBV7-2	many	.	TRBJ2-7	TGTGCCAGCAGCTTAGGGGGGACCGGGGGGCTGGGGGAGCAGTACTTC	CASSLGGTGGLGEQYF
TRBV27	many	.	TRBJ2-7	TGTGCCAGCAGTTTAATAACGGCCAGGGGGGGCCTGTACTTC	CASSLITARGGLYF
TRBV7-2	many	.	TRBJ2-5	TGTGCCAGCAGCTTAGGGGGCGGAGAGGCCCAGTACTTC	CASSLGGGEAQYF
TRBV19	few	.	TRBJ2-7	TGTGCCAGTAGCAGCAGGGAGGACGAGCAGTACTTC	CASSSREDEQYF
TRBV5-5	many	.	TRBJ1-1	TGTGCCAGCAGCTTGGGGTGGAGGGATGCGCACACTGAAGCTTTCTTT	CASSLGWRDAHTEAFF
TRBV28	.	.	TRBJ2-5	TGTGCCAGCAGTTTATCAGGCGTTCTACAAGAGACCCAGTACTTC	CASSLSGVLQETQYF
TRBV6-2/TRBV6-3	many	TRBD1	TRBJ1-1	TGTGCCAGCAGTTACTCTGGACAGGGGGGAACTGAAGCTTTCTTT	CASSYSGQGGTEAFF
TRBV28	many	.	TRBJ1-1	TGTGCCAGCAGTTTGGTCCTTGGCGGGAACACTGAAGCTTTCTTT	CASSLVLGGNTEAFF
TRBV10-3	many	.	TRBJ2-2	TGTGCCATCAGTATAAGGAGTAACACCGGGGAGCTGTTTTTT	CAISIRSNTGELFF
TRBV6-1	many	.	TRBJ2-7	TGTGCCAGCAGTGTCGGAAGAGGGAAACGACCCTACGAGCAGTACTTC	CASSVGRGKRPYEQYF
TRBV6-5	many	TRBD1	TRBJ1-1	TGTGCCAGCAGCTTGACAGGGAACTCGAACACTGAAGCTTTCTTT	CASSLTGNSNTEAFF
TRBV12-3/TRBV12-4	few	.	TRBJ1-6	TGTGCCAGCAGTTTAGGGGGAAGGGGGAATTCACCCCTCCACTTT	CASSLGGRGNSPLHF
TRBV12-5	many	.	TRBJ1-5	TGTGCTAGTGATCCAGTGTCCTCCGGGGGCGCGGGTAATCAGCCCCAGCATTTT	CASDPVSSGGAGNQPQHF
TRBV11-2	few	TRBD1	TRBJ2-7	TGTGCCAGCAGCTCGCTCCGGGACAGGGGGCTTGAGCAGTACTTC	CASSSLRDRGLEQYF
TRBV4-1	many	.	TRBJ1-2	TGCGCCAGCCGGTGGGGGGGAGGTTATGGCTACACCTTC	CASRWGGGYGYTF
TRBV7-8	many	TRBD2	TRBJ2-7	TGTGCCAGCAGCTCTAGCGGGAGTAACGAGCAGTACTTC	CASSSSGSNEQYF
TRBV6-5	many	.	TRBJ2-5	TGTGCCAGCAGTTACTCGGTCGGAGTTGCCGAAGAGACCCAGTACTTC	CASSYSVGVAEETQYF
TRBV7-2	many	TRBD2	TRBJ2-5	TGTGCCAGCAGCTTAGCCCCAGGGACTAGCGGGGGGGAAGAGACCCAGTACTTC	CASSLAPGTSGGEETQYF
TRBV12-3/TRBV12-4	many	TRBD1	TRBJ1-1	TGTGCCAGCACCCGGACAGGGGGAAAGAACACTGAAGCTTTCTTT	CASTRTGGKNTEAFF
TRBV6-2/TRBV6-3	many	TRBD2	TRBJ2-7	TGTGCCAGCAGTTACTCGATAGGTCCGTCGGGACTACCGGACATCGAGCAGTACTTC	CASSYSIGPSGLPDIEQYF
TRBV5-6	many	.	TRBJ1-2	TGTGCCGGCGCAACGGACGGAAACTATGGCTACACCTTC	CAGATDGNYGYTF
TRBV25-1	.	TRBD1	TRBJ2-5	TGTGCCAGCAGTGAATGCCCTCGACAGGGCGGCGAGACCCAGTACTTC	CASSECPRQGGETQYF
TRBV5-1	many	.	TRBJ1-1	TGCGCCAGCAGGTTGAATAGGAGGGGCACTGAAGCTTTCTTT	CASRLNRRGTEAFF
TRBV12-5	once	.	TRBJ2-5	TGTGCTAGTGGTCCTCTGGGCCTTGGGAAAGAGACCCAGTACTTC	CASGPLGLGKETQYF
TRBV2	many	TRBD1	TRBJ2-5	TGTGCCGGCAGGAGTGGACAGGGAGGTTATCAAGAGACCCAGTACTTC	CAGRSGQGGYQETQYF
TRBV10-3	many	.	TRBJ1-1	TGTGCCACCAAGTCCCAGGACAAAATGAACACTGAAGCTTTCTTT	CATKSQDKMNTEAFF
TRBV6-1	many	TRBD1	TRBJ1-6	TGTGCCAGCAGCCGAGACAGGGAAGCCCTCCACTTT	CASSRDREALHF
TRBV2	many	.	TRBJ2-4	TGTGCCAGCAGTGACAGAAGCGGGGCCAAAAACATTCAGTACTTC	CASSDRSGAKNIQYF
TRBV5-1	many	.	TRBJ2-2	TGCGCCAGCAGCATACAGGGACTCGACACCGGGGAGCTGTTTTTT	CASSIQGLDTGELFF
TRBV12-3/TRBV12-4	many	TRBD1	TRBJ1-1	TGTGCCAGCAGTCCCAAAAGGACCGGGACAGGGAACACTGAAGCTTTCTTT	CASSPKRTGTGNTEAFF
TRBV27	many	.	TRBJ2-7	TGTGCCAGCAGTTTATCGTCTGGGGTGGAGGAGTACTTC	CASSLSSGVEEYF
TRBV6-5	.	TRBD1	TRBJ2-7	TGTGCCAGCAGTTCTATAGGGACAGGGAGCTACGAGCAGTACTTC	CASSSIGTGSYEQYF
TRBV6-2/TRBV6-3	.	.	TRBJ1-2	TGTGCCAGCAGTTCCGCGAACCCGTATGGCTACACCTTC	CASSSANPYGYTF